The clone carrying this TCR beta chain was observed a handful of times. What it recognizes is unknown. Trimming took 5 bases from V and 5 from J, leaving 15 bases between them. CDR3 length equals 14 residues. The germline CDR1 and CDR2 sequences are SGHTA and FQGNSA. The sample comes from a study of cytomegalovirus exposure and HLA in healthy donors. The study, taken as a whole, reports: The authors later found most CMV-associated TCR beta chains appeared HLA-restricted. The study found most TCR sequences rare, yet found some public TCRs in many donors. Trimming of TCR beta V- and J-genes showed a link, identified in a later analysis, to a missense DCLRE1C variant. In a later analysis, TCR association rates varied by HLA locus: DRB1 most, HLA-C fewest.

The PCR contained 60 Vbeta and 13 Jbeta primers. The assay was immunoSEQ multiplex PCR, and TCRdb's table has in-frame clones only and misses some. The sample lists about 160,000 clones, more than 70% occurring once. The source material was PBMCs. The J gene is TRBJ2-5, the V gene TRBV7-2, with a possible D match to TRBD1 (5 bases). This TCR came from a male donor in good health and CMV-seronegative. The CDR3 DNA follows: TGTGCCAGCAGCAGACAGCCACACCGGGAGACCCAGTACTTC. It translates to CASSRQPHRETQYF.